One and the same sample provided the 5 T cell receptor beta chains below, sequenced in a study of CD8 T cells in ankylosing spondylitis (dated by TCRdb to 2016 to 2017). The method was 5' RACE. The run used an Illumina HiSeq 2500. TCRdb reworked the public reads: Q25 trimming with fastp, MiXCR clone assembly, productive beta chains retained. Each entry is one CDR3 protein sequence, shown with its most common DNA and genes. The sample table shows approximately 350,000 distinct CDR3 sequences, and 20% are seen once. Of the sample, around 13% falls within the top ten clones. The sample consisted of blood, either unsorted or a sorted T cell fraction (not recorded which). Source of these receptors: a male donor with ankylosing spondylitis or in good health (not recorded which).

This rearrangement joins TRBV20-1 to TRBJ1-2; TRBD1 matches at 9 bases. This CDR3 has 13 residues. The V and J ends lost 1 base and 8 bases, in that order; junction bases with no gene match: 5. Per germline, CDR1 DFQATT and CDR2 SNEGSKA (reference sequence). CDR3 loop: CSARGTGETGYTF. The CDR3 DNA reads as TGCAGTGCTAGAGGGACAGGGGAAACAGGCTACACCTTC.

This clonotype has a handful of counts. The rearrangement links TRBV12-3 or TRBV12-4 to TRBJ2-4, with 8 positions matching TRBD1. With 1 base clipped from V and 11 bases from J, the junction kept 10 bases outside the gene matches. This CDR3 is built from 15 residues. The DNA of the CDR3 is TGTGCCAGCAGTTTAGGTCCCAGGGGGCCCTCTCTTCAGTACTTC. Its protein is CASSLGPRGPSLQYF.

V is TRBV5-1 and J is TRBJ2-1; 10 positions match TRBD1. This CDR3 spans 16 amino acids. In germline, CDR1 is SGHRS, CDR2 YFSETQ. V lost 6 bases and J lost 2; bases outside the gene matches: 8. Written as DNA, the CDR3 is TGCGCCAGCACTGCCGGAGGACAGGGGGCCTACAATGAGCAGTTCTTC. Amino acids: CASTAGGQGAYNEQFF. The whole variable domain, remainder taken from reference TRBV5-1 and TRBJ2-1, is KAGVTQTPRYLIKTRGQQVTLSCSPISGHRSVSWYQQTPGQGLQFLFEYFSETQRNKGNFPGRFSGRQFSNSRSEMNVSTLELGDSALYLCASTAGGQGAYNEQFFGPGTRLTVL.

The rearrangement uses TRBV7-9 and TRBJ2-7; TRBD2 agrees at 7 bases. Germline CDR1 is SEHNR and CDR2 is FQNEAQ (reference sequence). The V gene end was trimmed by 5 bases and the J gene end by 2 bases; junction bases not matched to a gene: 12. The CDR3 is 16 amino acids. As DNA, the CDR3 is TGTGCCAGCAGCGATGGCAGGGAGGGAGGGGCCTACGAGCAGTACTTC. As protein: CASSDGREGGAYEQYF.

This clonotype was counted a few times. This chain joins TRBV6-5 and TRBJ2-7; D remains ambiguous. With 0 bases removed from V and 2 bases from J, the gap between germline ends came to 8 bases. Germline CDR1 MNHEY, CDR2 SVGAGI. The CDR3 consists of 14 residues. The CDR3: CASSYSSSPYEQYF. For the CDR3, the DNA is TGTGCCAGCAGTTACTCGTCCAGTCCCTACGAGCAGTACTTC.